This entry lists 28 T cell receptor beta chains sequenced from one sample in a study of blood T cells in healthy people across ages. Sample-barcoded 5' priming and a J-beta primer mix drove a second PCR of roughly 7 to 11 cycles. TCRdb reanalysed the 5' RACE reads using MiXCR and keeps one entry per CDR3 protein. Of 550,000 to 650,000 distinct CDR3 sequences in the sample, about 30% were seen once. What was sequenced was blood. The receptors originated from a woman older than 75 in good health.

This clonotype was observed at least ten times. The chain carries TRBV6-1 and TRBJ2-1; 8 positions agree with TRBD2. The CDR3 covers 15 residues. Germline values: CDR1 MNHNS, CDR2 SASEGT. The V gene end was trimmed by 0 bases and the J gene end by 8 bases; junction bases not matched to a gene: 6. The CDR3 bases are TGTGCCAGCAGTGAAGCCTGGACTAGCATCTATGAGCAGTTCTTC. As protein: CASSEAWTSIYEQFF.

Regarding this clonotype: This could be a read error, since a much larger clone is one nucleotide away. The J gene is TRBJ1-4, the V gene TRBV7-4; D not resolved. The germline V gene has CDR1 SGHVT and CDR2 SQSDAQ. This CDR3 comprises 16 residues. CDR3 region: CASSLEQLTTNEKRFF. CDR3 coding DNA: TGTGCCAGCAGCTTAGAACAGTTGACAACTAATGAAAAACGGTTTTTT.

This clonotype came up a few times. J is TRBJ2-6 and V is TRBV2, with no clear D. The V gene's germline CDR1 is SNHLY and CDR2 FYNNEI. V gave up 6 bases and J gave up 3 bases, with 9 bases separating them. The CDR3 spans 14 residues. The CDR3 here is CASRAGNGANVLTF. In DNA form, the CDR3 reads TGTGCCAGCAGGGCAGGTAATGGGGCCAACGTCCTGACTTTC.

The sample holds many counts of this clonotype. The V and J genes are TRBV21-1 and TRBJ2-1; the table gives TRBD1 as D, unverified against the DNA. TRBV21-1 has pseudogene status. CDR3 size: 16 residues. The CDR3 here is CASSNSGGAFVNEQFF. For the CDR3, the DNA is TGTGCCAGCAGCAATAGCGGGGGGGCCTTTGTCAATGAGCAGTTCTTC.

The rearrangement links TRBV7-2 to TRBJ2-4, with TRBD2 matching over 8 bases. The J call is doubtful: the DNA matches TRBJ2-7 better. The CDR3 has 15 residues. Germline V gene lookup returns CDR1 SGHTA and CDR2 FQGNSA. In DNA form, the CDR3 reads TGTGCCAGCAGCTTCAAACCCGGGGGGGCCTACGAGCAGTACTTC. Its protein product is CASSFKPGGAYEQYF.

This clonotype was found a few times. This chain connects TRBV6-1 to TRBJ1-1, with TRBD1 identical over 11 bases. The CDR3 runs to 15 residues. V shed 3 bases and J 11 bases; nucleotides not matched to a gene: 11. Germline CDR1 and CDR2: MNHNS and SASEGT. The CDR3 sequence: CASSDGQGASRNAFF. As DNA, the CDR3 is TGTGCCAGCAGTGATGGACAGGGGGCGTCTCGAAATGCTTTCTTT.

The rearrangement joins TRBV20-1 to TRBJ2-5, with 10 nucleotides matching TRBD2. Near its end, the DNA agrees better with TRBJ2-7, so the J call may be wrong. CDR1 DFQATT and CDR2 SNEGSKA come from the germline V gene (reference sequence). The CDR3 sequence is 16 residues long. The CDR3 DNA reads as TGCAGTGCTGGACCACCACTAGCGGGACTTACCTACGAGCAGTACTTC. This gives the protein CSAGPPLAGLTYEQYF.

This chain links TRBV10-3 with TRBJ1-5, with D unresolved. Germline V gene data show CDR1 as ENHRY and CDR2 as SYGVKD. V lost 2 bases to trimming and J lost 6 bases, with 11 bases between them. The CDR3 consists of 14 residues. The DNA of the CDR3 is TGTGCCATCAGTGAGGCGCGACAACGTCAGCCCCAGCATTTT. This sequence encodes CAISEARQRQPQHF.

For this clonotype: It may be a read error: a sequence one base away is much more abundant. This chain uses TRBV7-9 with TRBJ2-6; 7 bases are a match to TRBD2. CDR1 is SEHNR and CDR2 is FQNEAQ in the germline V gene (reference sequence). The CDR3 contains 14 residues. CDR3 in amino acids: CASSLVGRANVRTF. As DNA, the CDR3 is TGTGCCAGCAGCTTAGTAGGGAGGGCCAACGTCCGGACTTTC. Full variable domain (missing parts from reference TRBV7-9 and TRBJ2-6): DTGVSQNPRHKITKRGQNVTFRCDPISEHNRLYWYRQTLGQGPEFLTYFQNEAQLEKSRLLSDRFSAERPKGSFSTLEIQRTEQGDSAMYLCASSLVGRANVRTFGAGSRLTVL.

In the case of this clonotype: A much larger clone lies one base from this, so it may be a read error. This chain joins TRBV29-1 and TRBJ2-7; D is possibly TRBD1 (5 bases). V lost 2 bases to trimming and J lost 6 bases, with 11 bases between them. This CDR3 contains 12 residues. Germline V gene lookup returns CDR1 SQVTM and CDR2 ANQGSEA. CDR3 region: CSVESGWGEQYF. CDR3 in DNA: TGCAGCGTTGAATCAGGGTGGGGCGAGCAGTACTTC.

This clonotype was found a few times. The genes are TRBV10-3 and TRBJ1-1; 7 nucleotides agree with TRBD1. Looked up from germline, CDR1 is ENHRY and CDR2 is SYGVKD. Trimming removed 6 bases from V and 1 base from J; junction bases left unmatched: 2. The CDR3 consists of 13 residues. DNA of the CDR3: TGTGCCATCAGGGGGACAGAGAACACTGAAGCTTTCTTT. This translates into CAIRGTENTEAFF.

This clonotype came up once. A much larger clone differs from this one at a single base, so this may be a read error. J is TRBJ2-7 and V is TRBV29-1; possibly TRBD1 for D (5 bases). In germline, CDR1 is SQVTM, CDR2 ANQGSEA. The CDR3 has 11 amino acids. V lost 4 bases and J 1 base, leaving 5 bases between the germline ends. This chain's CDR3 is CSVGQSYEQYV. The CDR3 DNA follows: TGCAGCGTTGGACAGTCCTACGAGCAGTACGTC.

The table lists this clonotype with a few counts. A much larger clone is a single base away; this may be a read error. V is TRBV5-1 and J is TRBJ2-7; maybe TRBD1 (6 bases). The V and J ends lost 3 bases and 7 bases respectively, with 23 bases between them. There are 16 residues in the CDR3. The V gene's germline CDR1 is SGHRS and CDR2 YFSETQ. The CDR3 DNA is TGCGCCAGCAGCTCCCGTAGTGACAGGCCTTACAATGAGCAGTACTTC. This codes for CASSSRSDRPYNEQYF. The complete variable domain, with remaining parts taken from reference TRBV5-1 and TRBJ2-7, reads KAGVTQTPRYLIKTRGQQVTLSCSPISGHRSVSWYQQTPGQGLQFLFEYFSETQRNKGNFPGRFSGRQFSNSRSEMNVSTLELGDSALYLCASSSRSDRPYNEQYFGPGTRLTVT.

In its sample, this clonotype was seen many times. The rearrangement links TRBV6-1 to TRBJ2-7, with 9 bases lining up with TRBD1. V was pared by 5 bases and J by 6 bases, with 8 bases of the junction left unmatched. The germline gives CDR1 MNHNS, CDR2 SASEGT. The CDR3 loop spans 14 amino acids. The DNA for the CDR3 is TGTGCCAGCAGTTTCTGGACAGGGGAGACCGAGCAGTACTTC. This gives the protein CASSFWTGETEQYF.

As to this clonotype: A much larger clone lies one base from this, so it may be a read error. The chain carries TRBV5-4 and TRBJ2-7; 7 bases match TRBD1. CDR1 and CDR2 (germline): SGHNT, YYREEE (reference sequence). This CDR3 contains 14 residues. CDR3 DNA: TGTACCAGCAGCTTACAGGACAGGTCCTACGAGCAGTACTTC. Its translation is CTSSLQDRSYEQYF.

V is TRBV30 and J is TRBJ2-6, with D perhaps matching TRBD2 (5 bases). Germline CDR1 GTSNPN, CDR2 SVGIG (reference sequence). V was clipped by 2 bases and J by 5 bases, with 25 bases between them. This CDR3 contains 19 residues. CDR3 nucleotides: TGTGCCTGGAGTCGCCTTCAGCTTGAGGGTGGGCAGTGGGCCAACGTCCTGACTTTC. It is translated as CAWSRLQLEGGQWANVLTF.

The chain recombines TRBV28 with TRBJ2-5, with D tentatively TRBD1 (5 bases). V gave up 4 bases and J gave up 11 bases, with 23 bases separating them. This CDR3 has 15 residues. Looked up from germline, CDR1 is MDHEN and CDR2 is SYDVKM. CDR3 nucleotide sequence: TGTGCCAGCAGTTCCTCCACAGGATTATACAATGAGCAGTACTTC. Translating it yields CASSSSTGLYNEQYF.

In the case of this clonotype: This may arise from a read error, as a much more abundant clone is one base away. This sequence joins TRBV6-6 and TRBJ1-2; no firm D call. With 6 bases removed from V and 5 bases from J, the gap between germline ends came to 22 bases. The CDR3 consists of 16 residues. Germline V CDR1 and CDR2: MNHNY, SVGAGI (reference sequence). CDR3 nucleotides: TGTGCCAGCAGCGCTACCCTACAGAGGCTCCGTTATGGCTACACCTTC. Its translation is CASSATLQRLRYGYTF.

This clonotype was found many times. The gene calls are TRBV5-1 and TRBJ2-3, with D perhaps matching TRBD1 (6 bases). There are 20 residues in the CDR3. V gave up 0 bases and J gave up 2 bases, with 25 bases separating them. Looked up from germline, CDR1 is SGHRS and CDR2 is YFSETQ. CDR3 in DNA: TGCGCCAGCAGCTTGGGTGTTTTTTGGGGACAAACGACGACCACAGATACGCAGTATTTT. Its translation is CASSLGVFWGQTTTTDTQYF.

This clonotype has at least ten counts. A clone one base away is much larger, so this may be a read error. The rearrangement links TRBV29-1 to TRBJ1-2; D ambiguous. Trimming removed 4 bases at V and 8 bases at J, with 14 bases between. Germline lookup yields CDR1 SQVTM and CDR2 ANQGSEA. The CDR3 covers 12 residues. In DNA form, the CDR3 reads TGCAGCGTTGGGGCAGATAGTCGGGGCTACACCTTC. Protein product: CSVGADSRGYTF.

This clonotype was observed at least ten times. CDR3 in DNA: TGTGCCAGCAGCGTAAACCCTGACTGGGTGGTAGGGGAGCAGTACTTC. This sequence encodes CASSVNPDWVVGEQYF. The gene calls are TRBV9 and TRBJ2-7; the D is unclear. The V gene lost 1 base and the J gene lost 7 bases, with 21 bases spanning the gap. Germline-derived CDR1 and CDR2 are SGDLS and YYNGEE. The CDR3 extends over 16 amino acids.

Comment on this clonotype: One end of the junction fails to match germline, which may point to a read error. CDR3 nucleotides: TGTGCCAGCTCACCGGCGGCAGGGGGCCTTCAGCCCCGGCATTTT. Protein product: CASSPAAGGLQPRHF. The chain uses TRBV18 and TRBJ1-5; 8 bases map to TRBD1. This CDR3 has 15 amino acids. Germline V CDR1 and CDR2: KGHSH, LQKENI.

For this clonotype: The germline gene is not matched at one end of the junction; a read error may be the cause. The V and J genes are TRBV6-5 and TRBJ1-1; D gene unclear. Germline V gene data show CDR1 as MNHEY and CDR2 as SVGAGI. The CDR3 runs 15 residues. In DNA, the CDR3 is TGTGTCAGCAGTTACTCGGGGAGGATGAACACTGAAGCTTTCTTT. Protein product: CVSSYSGRMNTEAFF.

The sample holds many counts of this clonotype. The chain has TRBV6-2 or TRBV6-3 and TRBJ2-1, with 10 bases that match TRBD2. J gave up 5 bases and V 5 bases, and 12 bases lay outside the gene matches. The CDR3 has 17 residues. Germline CDR1 MNHEY, CDR2 SVGEGT. CDR3 protein: CASSLISAGGAHNEQFF. The CDR3 region has the DNA TGTGCCAGCAGTCTAATATCAGCGGGGGGGGCTCACAATGAGCAGTTCTTC.

V is TRBV7-2 and J is TRBJ2-3; 8 bases line up with TRBD2. The trim removed 0 bases at V and 2 bases at J, leaving 4 bases unmatched. Germline values: CDR1 SGHTA, CDR2 FQGNSA. This CDR3 region has 16 residues. The CDR3 DNA is TGTGCCAGCAGCTTAGCGATAGCGGGGTTCACAGATACGCAGTATTTT. Encoded protein: CASSLAIAGFTDTQYF.

To note about this clonotype: This may be a read error: a much more frequent sequence differs by one nucleotide. This rearrangement joins TRBV20-1 to TRBJ2-5, with 9 bases aligning to TRBD2. Trimming cost V 5 bases and J 11 bases; bases outside gene matches: 15. This CDR3 is 14 amino acids long. Germline CDR1 DFQATT, CDR2 SNEGSKA (reference sequence). Here the CDR3 reads CSAFLGGGAHEQYF. As DNA, the CDR3 is TGCAGTGCTTTCTTGGGCGGGGGGGCCCATGAGCAGTACTTC.

This clonotype was detected only a few times. The genes are TRBV2 and TRBJ1-5; no definite D call. V gave up 7 bases and J gave up 0 bases, with 16 bases separating them. Germline V lookup: CDR1 SNHLY, CDR2 FYNNEI. The CDR3 is 16 residues long. The CDR3, as DNA: TGTGCCAGCACCCTGGACCCGGGAATTAGCAATCAGCCCCAGCATTTT. Its translation: CASTLDPGISNQPQHF. The variable domain in full, with the rest retrieved from reference TRBV2 and TRBJ1-5, is EPEVTQTPSHQVTQMGQEVILRCVPISNHLYFYWYRQILGQKVEFLVSFYNNEISEKSEIFDDQFSVERPDGSNFTLKIRSTKLEDSAMYFCASTLDPGISNQPQHFGDGTRLSIL.

There are many counts of this clonotype. The chain is built from TRBV7-3 and TRBJ2-7; 7 bases map to TRBD2. V was pared by 5 bases and J by 6 bases, with 10 bases of the junction left unmatched. Germline assignment: CDR1 SGHTA and CDR2 FQGTGA. The CDR3 sequence is 14 residues long. The CDR3 region has the DNA TGTGCCAGCAGCCCTCTGGGGGGGTTCGGCGAGCAGTACTTC. Protein sequence: CASSPLGGFGEQYF.